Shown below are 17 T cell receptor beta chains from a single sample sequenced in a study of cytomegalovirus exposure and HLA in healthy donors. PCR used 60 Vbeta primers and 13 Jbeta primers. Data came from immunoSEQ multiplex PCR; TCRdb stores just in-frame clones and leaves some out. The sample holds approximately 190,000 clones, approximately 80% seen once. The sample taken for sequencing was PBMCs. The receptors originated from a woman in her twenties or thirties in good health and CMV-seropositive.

The CDR3 DNA is TGTGCCAGCAGCTTAGCCGGAGCCGAGCAGTACTTC. Translating it yields CASSLAGAEQYF. The chain joins TRBV11-3 to TRBJ2-7; D is unclear. The V gene's germline CDR1 is SGHNT and CDR2 YENEEA. The CDR3 length is 12 residues. V was cut by 1 base and J by 6 bases, with 7 bases left in between. Full variable domain (rest looked up from reference TRBV11-3 and TRBJ2-7): EAGVVQSPRYKIIEKKQPVAFWCNPISGHNTLYWYLQNLGQGPELLIRYENEEAVDDSQLPKDRFSAERLKGVDSTLKIQPAELGDSAVYLCASSLAGAEQYFGPGTRLTVT.

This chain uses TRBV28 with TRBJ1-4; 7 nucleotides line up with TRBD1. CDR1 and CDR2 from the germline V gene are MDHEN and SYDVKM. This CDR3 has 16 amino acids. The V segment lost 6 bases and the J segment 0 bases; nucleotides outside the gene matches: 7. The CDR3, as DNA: TGTGCCAGCAGCACACCTGACAGGGCAACTAATGAAAAACTGTTTTTT. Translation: CASSTPDRATNEKLFF.

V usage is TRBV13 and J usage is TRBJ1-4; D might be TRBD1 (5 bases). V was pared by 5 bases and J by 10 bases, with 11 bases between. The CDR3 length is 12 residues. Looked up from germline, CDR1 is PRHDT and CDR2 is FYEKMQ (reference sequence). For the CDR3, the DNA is TGTGCCAGCAGCGACGGGAGGGGAAAACTGTTTTTT. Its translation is CASSDGRGKLFF. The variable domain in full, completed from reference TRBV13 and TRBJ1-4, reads AAGVIQSPRHLIKEKRETATLKCYPIPRHDTVYWYQQGPGQDPQFLISFYEKMQSDKGSIPDRFSAQQFSDYHSELNMSSLELGDSALYFCASSDGRGKLFFGSGTQLSVL.

CDR3 nucleotides: TGCACCACGTGGGGGGGGGACTATGGCTACACCTTC. Protein product: CTTWGGDYGYTF. The chain carries TRBV29-1 and TRBJ1-2; maybe TRBD1 (5 bases). The CDR3 runs 12 residues. In germline, CDR1 is SQVTM, CDR2 ANQGSEA.

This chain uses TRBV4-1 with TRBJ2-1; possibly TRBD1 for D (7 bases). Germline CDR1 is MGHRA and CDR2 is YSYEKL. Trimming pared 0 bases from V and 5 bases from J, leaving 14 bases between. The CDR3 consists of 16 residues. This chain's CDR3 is CASSQDWQGGDNEQFF. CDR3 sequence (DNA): TGCGCCAGCAGCCAAGATTGGCAGGGGGGCGACAATGAGCAGTTCTTC.

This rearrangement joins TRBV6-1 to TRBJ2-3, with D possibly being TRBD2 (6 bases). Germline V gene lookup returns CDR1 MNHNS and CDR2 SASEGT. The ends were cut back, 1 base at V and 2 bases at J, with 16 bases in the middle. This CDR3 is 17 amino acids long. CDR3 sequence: CASSEDSAGTFTDTQYF. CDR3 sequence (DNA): TGTGCCAGCAGTGAAGATTCCGCGGGGACCTTCACAGATACGCAGTATTTT.

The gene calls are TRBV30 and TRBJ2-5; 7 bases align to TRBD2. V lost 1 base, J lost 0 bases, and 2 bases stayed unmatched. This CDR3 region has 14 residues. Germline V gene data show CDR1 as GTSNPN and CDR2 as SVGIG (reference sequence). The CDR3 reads CAWSEGTNQETQYF. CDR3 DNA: TGTGCCTGGAGTGAAGGGACTAACCAAGAGACCCAGTACTTC.

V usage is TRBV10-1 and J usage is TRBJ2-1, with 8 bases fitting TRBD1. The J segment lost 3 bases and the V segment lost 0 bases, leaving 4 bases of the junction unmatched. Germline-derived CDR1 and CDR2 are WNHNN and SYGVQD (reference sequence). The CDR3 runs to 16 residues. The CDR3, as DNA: TGCGCCAGCAGTGAGTCGTCAACAGGGGGCTACAATGAGCAGTTCTTC. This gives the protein CASSESSTGGYNEQFF.

The CDR3 is CASSPLGGGTDTQYF. The CDR3 nucleotides are TGTGCCAGCAGCCCCCTGGGGGGGGGCACAGATACGCAGTATTTT. This chain links TRBV7-3 with TRBJ2-3; TRBD2 agrees at 7 bases. Germline trimming cut 5 bases from V and 1 base from J; bases unmatched to any gene: 6. The length of the CDR3 is 15 residues. CDR1 SGHTA and CDR2 FQGTGA come from the germline V gene.

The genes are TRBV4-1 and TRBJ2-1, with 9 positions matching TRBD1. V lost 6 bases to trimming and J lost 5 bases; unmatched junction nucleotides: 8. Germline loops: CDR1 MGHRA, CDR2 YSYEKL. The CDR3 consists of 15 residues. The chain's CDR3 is CASRDNRGRNNEQFF. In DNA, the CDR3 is TGCGCCAGCAGGGATAACAGGGGGCGAAACAATGAGCAGTTCTTC.

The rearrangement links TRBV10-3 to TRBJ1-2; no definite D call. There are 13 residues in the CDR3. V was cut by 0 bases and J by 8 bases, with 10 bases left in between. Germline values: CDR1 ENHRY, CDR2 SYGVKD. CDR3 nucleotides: TGTGCCATCAGTGAGTCCTTGAGCCGAGGCTACACCTTC. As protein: CAISESLSRGYTF.

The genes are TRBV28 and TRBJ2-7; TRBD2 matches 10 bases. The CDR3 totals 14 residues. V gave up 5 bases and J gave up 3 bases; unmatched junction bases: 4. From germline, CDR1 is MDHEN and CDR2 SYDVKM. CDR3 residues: CASSLRTSGYEQYF. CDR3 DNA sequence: TGTGCCAGCAGTCTACGGACTAGCGGCTACGAGCAGTACTTC.

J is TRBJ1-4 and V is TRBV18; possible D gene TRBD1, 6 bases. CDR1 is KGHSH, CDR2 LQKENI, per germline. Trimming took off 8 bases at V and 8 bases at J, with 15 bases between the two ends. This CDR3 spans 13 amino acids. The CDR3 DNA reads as TGTGCCAGCGCCGAGGGGGATGGAGAAAAACTGTTTTTT. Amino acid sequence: CASAEGDGEKLFF.

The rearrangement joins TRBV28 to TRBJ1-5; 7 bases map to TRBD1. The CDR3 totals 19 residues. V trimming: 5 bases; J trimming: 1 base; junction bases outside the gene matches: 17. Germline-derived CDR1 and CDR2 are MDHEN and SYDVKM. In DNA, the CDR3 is TGTGCCAGCAGTCCGAGGACAGGAATGCACATGGGCAGCAATCAGCCCCAGCATTTT. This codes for CASSPRTGMHMGSNQPQHF.

The CDR3 DNA follows: TGTGCCAGCAGCTCGGGAAGATTGACAGCGGGCAGTAGGGATGAGCAGTTCTTC. It codes for CASSSGRLTAGSRDEQFF. The chain employs TRBV5-4 and TRBJ2-1; maybe TRBD2 (6 bases). The CDR3 extends over 18 amino acids. V was shortened by 3 bases and J by 8 bases, with 27 bases between the two germline ends. Per germline, CDR1 SGHNT and CDR2 YYREEE (reference sequence).

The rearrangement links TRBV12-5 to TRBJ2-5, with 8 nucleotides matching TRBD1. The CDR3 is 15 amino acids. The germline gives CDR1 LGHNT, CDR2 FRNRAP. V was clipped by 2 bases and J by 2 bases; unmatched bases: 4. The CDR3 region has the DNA TGTGCTAGTGGTTTGACCCAGGGGGCGCAAGAGACCCAGTACTTC. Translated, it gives CASGLTQGAQETQYF.

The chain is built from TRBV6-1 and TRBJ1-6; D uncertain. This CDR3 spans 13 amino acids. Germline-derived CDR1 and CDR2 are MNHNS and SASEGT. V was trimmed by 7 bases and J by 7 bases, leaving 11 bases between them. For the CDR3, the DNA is TGTGCCAGCACGACCGTCGGGAATTCACCCCTCCACTTT. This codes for CASTTVGNSPLHF.